This T cell receptor beta chain was found in a study of blood T cell repertoires in COVID-19. For the study at large: The United States, Italy and Spain supplied acute and convalescent COVID-19 samples. PBMCs, B-cell-depleted T cells, or T cells provided the cDNA or gDNA that made up the material.

Assay: immunoSEQ multiplex PCR; the TCRdb copy retains only in-frame clones and omits some. Of 60,000 to 85,000 clones listed, 80% to 90% are singletons. CDR1 and CDR2 from the germline V gene are MNHEY and SVGAGI. This CDR3 spans 13 amino acids. Unmatched junction bases numbered 3, after V lost 0 bases and J lost 8 bases. The TCR comes from a woman aged 60-75 years with acute or convalescent COVID-19. This chain joins TRBV6-5 and TRBJ1-1, with TRBD1 identical over 7 bases. Sample: peripheral blood. CDR3 loop: CASSYSRGQEAFF. CDR3 in DNA: TGTGCCAGCAGTTACTCGAGGGGACAGGAAGCTTTCTTT.